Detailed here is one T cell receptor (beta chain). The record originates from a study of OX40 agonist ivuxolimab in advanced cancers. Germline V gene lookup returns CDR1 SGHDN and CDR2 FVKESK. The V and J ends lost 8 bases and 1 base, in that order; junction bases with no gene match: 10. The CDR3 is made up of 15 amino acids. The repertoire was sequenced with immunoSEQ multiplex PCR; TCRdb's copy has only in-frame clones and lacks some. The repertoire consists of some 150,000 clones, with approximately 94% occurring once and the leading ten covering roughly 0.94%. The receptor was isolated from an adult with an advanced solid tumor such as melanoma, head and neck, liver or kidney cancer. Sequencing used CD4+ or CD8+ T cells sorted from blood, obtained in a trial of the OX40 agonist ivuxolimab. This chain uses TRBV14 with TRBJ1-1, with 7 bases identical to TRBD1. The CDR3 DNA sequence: TGTGCCAGCTCTGACAGGGATTTAAGGAACACTGAAGCTTTCTTT. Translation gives CASSDRDLRNTEAFF.